The 17 T cell receptor beta chains presented below share a single source sample, sequenced in a study of early T cells in non-severe SARS-CoV-2 infection. MiXCR, run by TCRdb on the 5' RACE reads, gives a single entry per CDR3 protein. Found here are around 84,000 distinct CDR3 sequences, around 15% of them singletons; the top ten hold 6.5% to 8.5%. Sequenced input: whole blood. Receptor source: an adult who was a healthcare worker with PCR-confirmed SARS-CoV-2 infection or an uninfected control (not recorded which).

This clonotype was observed at least ten times. The V call is TRBV2, the J call TRBJ2-1, with 8 nucleotides matching TRBD2. V dropped 7 bases and J dropped 9; count of bases not matched to a gene: 8. CDR3 length: 13 residues. Germline CDR1 reads SNHLY; CDR2 reads FYNNEI. In DNA form, the CDR3 reads TGTGCCAGCACCAGCGGGAGAATTCCTGAGCAGTTCTTC. Its translation: CASTSGRIPEQFF.

At least ten counts were recorded for this clonotype. The chain combines TRBV18 with TRBJ2-2; D possibly corresponds to TRBD1 (6 bases). The CDR3 length is 15 residues. The ends were cut back, 0 bases at V and 5 bases at J, with 10 bases in the middle. The germline V gene encodes CDR1 KGHSH and CDR2 LQKENI. CDR3 DNA sequence: TGTGCCAGCTCACCACCTACAGGGTCGACCGGGGAGCTGTTTTTT. Its translation is CASSPPTGSTGELFF.

The V call is TRBV20-1, the J call TRBJ2-7; TRBD2 matches at 8 bases. CDR3 length equals 15 residues. Trimming took 0 bases from V and 5 from J; bases not matched to a gene: 9. Germline V CDR1 and CDR2: DFQATT, SNEGSKA (reference sequence). CDR3 DNA: TGCAGTGCTAGAGATCTAGGACTAGCTCCCCACGAGCAGTACTTC. Its protein product is CSARDLGLAPHEQYF.

The V call is TRBV2, the J call TRBJ1-5; possibly TRBD1 for D (5 bases). V was trimmed by 7 bases and J by 3 bases, leaving 13 bases between them. Germline CDR1 is SNHLY and CDR2 is FYNNEI. The CDR3 consists of 14 residues. In DNA form, the CDR3 reads TGTGCCAGCACCCAAGTGGGGGACAATCAGCCCCAGCATTTT. The encoded protein is CASTQVGDNQPQHF. Full variable domain (missing parts from reference TRBV2 and TRBJ1-5): EPEVTQTPSHQVTQMGQEVILRCVPISNHLYFYWYRQILGQKVEFLVSFYNNEISEKSEIFDDQFSVERPDGSNFTLKIRSTKLEDSAMYFCASTQVGDNQPQHFGDGTRLSIL.

This clonotype was seen a handful of times. V gene TRBV29-1 combines with J gene TRBJ2-5; 10 nucleotides line up with TRBD1. CDR1 and CDR2 (germline): SQVTM, ANQGSEA. The CDR3 spans 14 residues. The V segment lost 5 bases and the J segment 5 bases; nucleotides outside the gene matches: 8. CDR3 in amino acids: CSVSDRGRGETQYF. In DNA, the CDR3 is TGCAGCGTTTCTGACAGGGGGCGCGGGGAGACCCAGTACTTC.

This clonotype was recorded a few times. This chain connects TRBV6-5 to TRBJ1-1; a possible D gene is TRBD1 (6 bases). The ends were cut back, 10 bases at V and 3 bases at J, with 12 bases in the middle. The germline gives CDR1 MNHEY, CDR2 SVGAGI. The CDR3 runs to 12 residues. CDR3 coding DNA: TGTGCCACCCAGGGGCTTGACACTGAAGCTTTCTTT. Its translation is CATQGLDTEAFF.

The genes are TRBV20-1 and TRBJ1-1, with D perhaps TRBD1 (6 bases). V shed 8 bases and J shed 5 bases, with 18 bases lying between them. Germline V gives CDR1 DFQATT, CDR2 SNEGSKA (reference sequence). This CDR3 region has 13 residues. The CDR3 DNA sequence: TGCAGTCCCTATAGGGGGGGGTCGACTGAAGCTTTCTTT. Amino acid sequence: CSPYRGGSTEAFF.

Remarks on this clonotype: This may stem from a read error, because a much larger clone lies one nucleotide away. A read error is likely, as this CDR3 ends without the conserved phenylalanine or tryptophan. This chain connects TRBV5-1 to TRBJ1-2, with TRBD1 identical over 7 bases. The CDR3 is 14 residues long. The J segment lost 7 bases and the V segment lost 1 base, leaving 7 bases of the junction unmatched. Germline CDR1 is SGHRS and CDR2 is YFSETQ. This CDR3 reads CASSLLRGISGYTS. DNA of the CDR3: TGCGCCAGCAGCTTGCTCAGGGGGATCTCTGGCTACACCTCC.

This clonotype was detected only a few times. The chain recombines TRBV2 with TRBJ2-5, with a possible D match to TRBD1 (6 bases). CDR3 length equals 15 residues. Germline V lookup: CDR1 SNHLY, CDR2 FYNNEI. Trimming took off 5 bases at V and 6 bases at J, with 19 bases between the two ends. The CDR3 nucleotides are TGTGCCAGCAGTTCAGACAGACAGGTCAAGAAGACCCAGTACTTC. Amino acid sequence: CASSSDRQVKKTQYF.

There are a few counts of this clonotype. J is TRBJ2-1 and V is TRBV30; no reliable D call. Germline V lookup: CDR1 GTSNPN, CDR2 SVGIG (reference sequence). The CDR3 is 16 amino acids. CDR3 nucleotides: TGTGCTCCCCGGGTGGGCCTTACTGGCTCCTACAATGAGCAGTTCTTC. Translation: CAPRVGLTGSYNEQFF.

The chain couples TRBV7-9 to TRBJ1-1; a weak D match, TRBD1 (5 bases). With 5 bases removed from V and 3 bases from J, the gap between germline ends came to 16 bases. This CDR3 comprises 15 residues. Germline CDR1 and CDR2: SEHNR and FQNEAQ (reference sequence). The CDR3 here is CASSPWGRGDTEAFF. CDR3 DNA: TGTGCCAGCAGCCCCTGGGGTAGAGGGGACACTGAAGCTTTCTTT. Full variable domain (rest looked up from reference TRBV7-9 and TRBJ1-1): DTGVSQNPRHKITKRGQNVTFRCDPISEHNRLYWYRQTLGQGPEFLTYFQNEAQLEKSRLLSDRFSAERPKGSFSTLEIQRTEQGDSAMYLCASSPWGRGDTEAFFGQGTRLTVV.

There are a few counts of this clonotype. V usage is TRBV12-3 or TRBV12-4 and J usage is TRBJ2-2; tentatively, D is TRBD1 or TRBD2 (5 bases each). Trimming stripped 8 bases from V and 1 base from J, with 11 bases between. The CDR3 runs to 14 residues. The CDR3: CASARGQNTGELFF. The CDR3 DNA reads as TGTGCCAGCGCGAGGGGCCAGAACACCGGGGAGCTGTTTTTT.

CDR3 bases: TGTGCCAGCAGAAGAGACAGTATACCTGGAGGAGCTTTCTTT. Amino acids: CASRRDSIPGGAFF. V gene TRBV12-3 or TRBV12-4 combines with J gene TRBJ1-1; D possibly corresponds to TRBD1 (5 bases). There are 14 residues in the CDR3. The V end was cut by 6 bases, the J end by 10 bases, with 21 bases between.

This clonotype was counted between two and nine times. This sequence joins TRBV5-1 and TRBJ2-7, with TRBD2 identical over 8 bases. The CDR3 is 14 amino acids. The trim removed 4 bases at V and 5 bases at J, leaving 8 bases unmatched. Germline V gene data show CDR1 as SGHRS and CDR2 as YFSETQ. This chain's CDR3 is CASSPSGSRDEQYF. In DNA, the CDR3 is TGCGCCAGCAGCCCGAGCGGGAGCCGGGACGAGCAGTACTTC.

This clonotype was picked up many times. This chain connects TRBV27 to TRBJ2-5, with D possibly matching TRBD2 (6 bases). The CDR3 covers 14 residues. Trimming shortened V by 2 bases and J by 5 bases, and 12 bases separated the two germline ends. CDR1 is MNHEY and CDR2 is SMNVEV in the germline V gene (reference sequence). The DNA of the CDR3 is TGTGCCAGCAGTTTAGGCGGGATAAGTGAGACCCAGTACTTC. This encodes CASSLGGISETQYF.

This clonotype occurred many times. The rearrangement joins TRBV11-2 to TRBJ1-1; no clear D gene. The CDR3 is 13 amino acids. Trimming took 2 bases from V and 3 from J, leaving 7 bases between them. Germline CDR1 SGHAT, CDR2 FQNNGV. The CDR3 region has the DNA TGTGCCAGCAGCTTACGGGTGGACACTGAAGCTTTCTTT. It translates to CASSLRVDTEAFF.

This clonotype has only a few counts. The genes are TRBV20-1 and TRBJ2-7; 8 bases map to TRBD2. The CDR3 loop spans 14 amino acids. J was trimmed by 2 bases and V by 6 bases; bases with no gene match: 9. Germline values: CDR1 DFQATT, CDR2 SNEGSKA (reference sequence). The CDR3 DNA sequence: TGCAGTGCAATCAAAAGCGGGAGAACCTACGAGCAGTACTTC. This codes for CSAIKSGRTYEQYF.